The following is a TCR beta chain sequence with its context. Its antigen remains unknown. Clones were read by immunoSEQ multiplex PCR, and TCRdb kept only the in-frame ones, dropping some. The sample includes approximately 60,000 clones, about 90% seen only once; the top ten take less than 2%. The V gene's germline CDR1 is SGHRS and CDR2 YFSETQ. The CDR3 is 15 residues long. V gave up 4 bases and J gave up 2 bases; unmatched junction bases: 9. The record originates from a study of graft-versus-host responses after intestinal transplantation. The study's findings and limits: GvH clonotypes were identified within recipient marrow, with a subset emerging first in ileum or blood.

The rearrangement links TRBV5-1 to TRBJ2-7; 7 nucleotides align to TRBD1. The input for sequencing was PBMCs, taken 26 days after transplant. The sequence was collected from a human patient who received an intestinal transplant, so some T cells may come from the graft donor. CDR3 bases: TGCGCCAGCAGCCCGACCCGGACAGGTACCTACGAGCAGTACTTC. It is translated as CASSPTRTGTYEQYF.